This section outlines one T cell receptor (beta chain) sequence together with its context. Its antigen is currently not known. Per-nucleotide qualities are absent, and no much larger clonotype sits a single base away. A case-control design nested within a healthcare worker cohort in London, UK, was used, with weekly nasopharyngeal swab PCR tests and blood sampling performed. Healthcare workers were enrolled in the week of the UK lockdown, from 23 to 31 March 2020, and were followed every week for up to roughly 15 weeks. The sample is drawn from a study of early T cells in non-severe SARS-CoV-2 infection (dated by TCRdb to the early 2020s). Turning to the overall study: Because TCR sequencing was done on bulk RNA from unsorted whole blood, the alpha and beta chains could not be paired.

Library generation was performed with 5' RACE. Instrument on record: NextSeq 500. In the TCR library protocol, unique molecular identifiers were attached to individual cDNA molecules to correct for PCR bias and sequencing error. Both TCR alpha and beta chains were sequenced, and tight co-correlation was observed between alpha and beta sequence abundances in each sample. The study's own analysis went as follows. V gene, J gene and CDR3 annotation of TCR sequences was performed with Decombinator V4. Expanded TCRs were defined as changing significantly between any two time points under a Poisson model with p below 0.0001. TCR abundances were normalised to the total number of TCRs sequenced in each sample and reported as counts per million. MAIT TCRs were defined by TRAV1-2 paired with TRAJ12, TRAJ20 or TRAJ33, and iNKT TCRs by TRAV10 paired with TRAJ18. VDJdb, accessed on 1 November 2021, was searched for TCRs annotated for CMV, EBV and SARS-CoV-2, and TCRs annotated for more than one antigen were excluded. In-frame beta chains were kept once TCRdb had trimmed the public reads at Q25 with fastp and called clones with MiXCR. Each record represents a unique CDR3 protein, reported with the most common genes and DNA among its rows. The V and J calls and clone size come from TCRdb's table, not from the authors' own analysis. The sample data list about 100,000 distinct CDR3 sequences, and 13% of these were observed just once. About 2% of the sample lies in the top ten.

CDR1 and CDR2 (KGHSH, LQKENI) derive from the germline V gene. V was cut back by 2 bases and J by 2 bases, leaving a gap of 6 bases between them. From cysteine to phenylalanine, the CDR3 is 14 amino acids long. Just the 42-base CDR3 DNA is kept, in frame starting at base 1. Overall results and qualifications from the work: VDJdb matching was skewed toward anti-spike CD8 responses, so virus-specific expansions were likely underestimated and private and CD4 specificities were missed.

Sequencing used whole blood. The chain uses TRBV18 and TRBJ2-2; the D gene is unclear. The TCR originated in an adult who was a healthcare worker with PCR-confirmed SARS-CoV-2 infection or an uninfected control (not recorded which). The CDR3 sequence is CASSPELNTGELFF. The DNA sequence is as follows: TGTGCCAGCTCACCAGAGCTCAACACCGGGGAGCTGTTTTTT.